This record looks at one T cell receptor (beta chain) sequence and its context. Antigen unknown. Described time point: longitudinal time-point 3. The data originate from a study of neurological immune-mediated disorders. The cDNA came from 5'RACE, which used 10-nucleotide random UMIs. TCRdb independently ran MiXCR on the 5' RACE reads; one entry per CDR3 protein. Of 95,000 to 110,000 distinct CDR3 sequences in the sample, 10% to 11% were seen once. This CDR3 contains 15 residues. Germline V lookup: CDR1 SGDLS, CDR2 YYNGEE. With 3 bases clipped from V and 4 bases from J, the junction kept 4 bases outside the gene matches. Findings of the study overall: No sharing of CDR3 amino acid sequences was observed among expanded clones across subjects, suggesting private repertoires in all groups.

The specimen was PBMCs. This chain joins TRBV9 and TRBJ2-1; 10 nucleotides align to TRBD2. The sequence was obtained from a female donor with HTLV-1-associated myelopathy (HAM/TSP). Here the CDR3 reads CASSAQAGGYNEQFF. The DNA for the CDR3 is TGTGCCAGCAGCGCACAAGCGGGGGGGTACAATGAGCAGTTCTTC. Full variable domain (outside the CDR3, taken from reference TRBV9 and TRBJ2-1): DSGVTQTPKHLITATGQRVTLRCSPRSGDLSVYWYQQSLDQGLQFLIQYYNGEERAKGNILERFSAQQFPDLHSELNLSSLELGDSALYFCASSAQAGGYNEQFFGPGTRLTVL.